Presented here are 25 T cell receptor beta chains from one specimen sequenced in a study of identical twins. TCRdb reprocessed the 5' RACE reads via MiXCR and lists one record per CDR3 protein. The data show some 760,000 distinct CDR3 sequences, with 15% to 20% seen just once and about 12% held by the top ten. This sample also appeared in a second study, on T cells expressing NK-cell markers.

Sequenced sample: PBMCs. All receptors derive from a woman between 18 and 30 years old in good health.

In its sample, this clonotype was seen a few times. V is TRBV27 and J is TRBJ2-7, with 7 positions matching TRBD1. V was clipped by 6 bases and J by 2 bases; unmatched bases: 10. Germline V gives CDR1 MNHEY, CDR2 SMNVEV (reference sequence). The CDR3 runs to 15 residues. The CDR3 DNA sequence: TGTGCCAGCAGCCACAGGGGCTATCTTCCCTACGAGCAGTACTTC. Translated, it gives CASSHRGYLPYEQYF.

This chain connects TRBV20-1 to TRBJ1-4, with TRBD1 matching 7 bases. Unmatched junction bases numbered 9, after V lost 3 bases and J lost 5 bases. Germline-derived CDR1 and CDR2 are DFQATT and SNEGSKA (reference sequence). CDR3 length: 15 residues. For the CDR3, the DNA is TGCAGTGCTAGCCGTACACAGGGGCGGAATGAAAAACTGTTTTTT. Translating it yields CSASRTQGRNEKLFF.

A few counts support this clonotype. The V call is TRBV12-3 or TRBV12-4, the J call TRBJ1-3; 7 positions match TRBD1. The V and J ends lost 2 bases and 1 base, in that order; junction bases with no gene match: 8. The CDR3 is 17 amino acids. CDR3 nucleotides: TGTGCCAGCAGTTTAACGGAGACAGGGTGGTCTGGAAACACCATATATTTT. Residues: CASSLTETGWSGNTIYF.

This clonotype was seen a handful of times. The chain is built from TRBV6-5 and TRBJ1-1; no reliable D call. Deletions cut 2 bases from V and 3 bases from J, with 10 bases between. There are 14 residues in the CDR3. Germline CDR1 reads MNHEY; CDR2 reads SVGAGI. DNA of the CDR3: TGTGCCAGCAGTTACGAGACCGGGGACACTGAAGCTTTCTTT. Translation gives CASSYETGDTEAFF.

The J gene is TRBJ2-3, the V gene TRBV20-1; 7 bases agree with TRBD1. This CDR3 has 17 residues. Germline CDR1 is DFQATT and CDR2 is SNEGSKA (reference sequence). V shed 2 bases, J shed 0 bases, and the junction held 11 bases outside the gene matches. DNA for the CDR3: TGCAGTGCTAGATCCCTCGACAGGGAATGGAGCACAGATACGCAGTATTTT. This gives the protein CSARSLDREWSTDTQYF.

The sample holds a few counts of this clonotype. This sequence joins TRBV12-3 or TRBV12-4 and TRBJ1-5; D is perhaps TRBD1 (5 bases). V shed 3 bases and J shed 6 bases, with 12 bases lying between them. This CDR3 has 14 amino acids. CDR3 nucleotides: TGTGCCAGCAGTTTTAAGCATGGGGCTCAGCCCCAGCATTTT. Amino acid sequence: CASSFKHGAQPQHF.

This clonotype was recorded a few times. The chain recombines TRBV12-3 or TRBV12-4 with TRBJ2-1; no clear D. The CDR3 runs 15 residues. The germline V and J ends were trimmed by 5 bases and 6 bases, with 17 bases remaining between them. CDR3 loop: CASSPTPIHRNEQFF. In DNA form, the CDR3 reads TGTGCCAGCAGTCCGACTCCCATCCACCGCAATGAGCAGTTCTTC.

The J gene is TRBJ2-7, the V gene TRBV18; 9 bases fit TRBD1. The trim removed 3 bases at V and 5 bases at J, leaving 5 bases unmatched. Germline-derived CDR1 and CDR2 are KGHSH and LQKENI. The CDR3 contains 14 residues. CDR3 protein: CASSPRQGDDEQYF. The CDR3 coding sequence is TGTGCCAGCTCACCGAGACAGGGGGACGACGAGCAGTACTTC.

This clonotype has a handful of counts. The CDR3 region has the DNA TGTGCCACCAGCCAGGTTTCAGGGGCCGGGGAGCTGTTTTTT. It specifies CATSQVSGAGELFF. This sequence joins TRBV15 and TRBJ2-2, with a tentative D call TRBD1 (6 bases). This CDR3 spans 14 amino acids. The V end lost 5 bases, the J end lost 6 bases, and 13 bases lay between the germline ends. Germline assignment: CDR1 LNHNV and CDR2 YYDKDF (reference sequence).

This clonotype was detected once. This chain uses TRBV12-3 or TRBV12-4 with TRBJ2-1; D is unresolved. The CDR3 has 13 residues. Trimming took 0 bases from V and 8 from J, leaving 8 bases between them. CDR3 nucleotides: TGTGCCAGCAGTTTAGCGATGGGTGATGAGCAGTTCTTC. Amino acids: CASSLAMGDEQFF.

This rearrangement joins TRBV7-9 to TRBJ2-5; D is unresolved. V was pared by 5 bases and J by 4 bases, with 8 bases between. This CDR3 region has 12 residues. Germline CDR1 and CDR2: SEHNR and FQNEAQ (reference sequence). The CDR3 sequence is CASSGVRETQYF. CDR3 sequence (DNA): TGTGCCAGCAGCGGGGTTCGAGAGACCCAGTACTTC.

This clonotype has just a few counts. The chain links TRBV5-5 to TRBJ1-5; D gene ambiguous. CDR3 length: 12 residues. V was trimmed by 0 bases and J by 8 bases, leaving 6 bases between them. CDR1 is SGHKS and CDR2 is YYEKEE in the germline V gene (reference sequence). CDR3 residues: CASSLAGEPQHF. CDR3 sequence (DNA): TGTGCCAGCAGCTTGGCTGGGGAGCCCCAGCATTTT.

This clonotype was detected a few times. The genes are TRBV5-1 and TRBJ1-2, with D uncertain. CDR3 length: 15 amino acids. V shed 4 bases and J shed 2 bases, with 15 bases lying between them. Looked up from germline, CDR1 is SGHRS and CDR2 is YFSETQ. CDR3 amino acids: CASSPSWRQNYGYTF. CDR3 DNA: TGCGCCAGCAGCCCCAGTTGGAGGCAAAACTATGGCTACACCTTC.

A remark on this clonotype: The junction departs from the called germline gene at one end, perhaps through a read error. The CDR3 sequence: CASSLTSGGSDTQYF. The CDR3, as DNA: TGTGCTAGCAGCTTAACTAGCGGGGGTTCAGATACGCAGTATTTT. The chain recombines TRBV7-7 with TRBJ2-3; 11 nucleotides align to TRBD2. Looked up from germline, CDR1 is SSHAT and CDR2 is FNYEAQ (reference sequence). The CDR3 length is 15 residues.

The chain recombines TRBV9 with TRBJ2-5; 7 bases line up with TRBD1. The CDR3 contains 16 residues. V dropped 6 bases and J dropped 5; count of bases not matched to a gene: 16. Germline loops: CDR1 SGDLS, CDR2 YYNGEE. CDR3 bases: TGTGCCAGCACTCCTTTCTCAGGGGGATTGTTCGAGACCCAGTACTTC. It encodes CASTPFSGGLFETQYF. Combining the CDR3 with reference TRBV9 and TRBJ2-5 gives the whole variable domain DSGVTQTPKHLITATGQRVTLRCSPRSGDLSVYWYQQSLDQGLQFLIQYYNGEERAKGNILERFSAQQFPDLHSELNLSSLELGDSALYFCASTPFSGGLFETQYFGPGTRLLVL.

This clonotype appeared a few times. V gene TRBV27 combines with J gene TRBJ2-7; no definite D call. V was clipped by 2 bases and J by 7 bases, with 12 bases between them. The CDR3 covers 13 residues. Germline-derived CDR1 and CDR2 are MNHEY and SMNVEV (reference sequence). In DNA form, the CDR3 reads TGTGCCAGCAGTTTAGGTTTTCTTAGGGAGCAGTACTTC. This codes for CASSLGFLREQYF.

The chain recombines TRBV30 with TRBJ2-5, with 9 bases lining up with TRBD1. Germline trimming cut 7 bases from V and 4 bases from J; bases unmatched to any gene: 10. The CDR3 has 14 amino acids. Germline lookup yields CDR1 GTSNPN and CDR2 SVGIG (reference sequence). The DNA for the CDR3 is TGTGCCTCGACAAAGGGGACAGGGCGAGAGACCCAGTACTTC. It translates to CASTKGTGRETQYF.

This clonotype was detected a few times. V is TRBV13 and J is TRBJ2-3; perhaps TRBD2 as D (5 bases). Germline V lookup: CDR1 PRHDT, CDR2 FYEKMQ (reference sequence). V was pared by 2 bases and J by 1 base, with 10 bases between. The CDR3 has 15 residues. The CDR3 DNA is TGTGCCAGCAGCTTACCCGGGATTGGCACAGATACGCAGTATTTT. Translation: CASSLPGIGTDTQYF.

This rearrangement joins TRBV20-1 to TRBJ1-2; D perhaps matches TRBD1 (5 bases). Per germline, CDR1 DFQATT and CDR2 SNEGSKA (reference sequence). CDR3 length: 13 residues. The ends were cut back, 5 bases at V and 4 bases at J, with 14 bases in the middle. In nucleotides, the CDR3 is TGCAGTGCTCCCCCAAGGGACCTCTATGGCTACACCTTC. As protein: CSAPPRDLYGYTF.

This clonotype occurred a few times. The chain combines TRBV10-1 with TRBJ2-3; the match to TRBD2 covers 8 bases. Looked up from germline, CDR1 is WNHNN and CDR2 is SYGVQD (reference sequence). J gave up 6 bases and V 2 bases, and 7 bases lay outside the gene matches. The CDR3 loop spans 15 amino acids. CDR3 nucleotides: TGCGCCAGCAGTGAGCCGGGACTAGGGACCGATACGCAGTATTTT. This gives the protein CASSEPGLGTDTQYF.

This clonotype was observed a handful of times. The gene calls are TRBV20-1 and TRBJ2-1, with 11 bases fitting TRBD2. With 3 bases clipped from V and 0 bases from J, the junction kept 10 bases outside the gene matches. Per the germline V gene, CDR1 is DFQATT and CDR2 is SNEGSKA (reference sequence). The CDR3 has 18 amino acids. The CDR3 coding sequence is TGCAGTGCTAGGCTACTAGCGGGGGCCTTGATCTCCTACAATGAGCAGTTCTTC. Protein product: CSARLLAGALISYNEQFF.

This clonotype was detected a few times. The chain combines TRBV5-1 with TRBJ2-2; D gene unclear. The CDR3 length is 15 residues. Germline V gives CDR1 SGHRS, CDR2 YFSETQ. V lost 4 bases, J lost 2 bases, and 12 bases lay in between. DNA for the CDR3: TGCGCCAGCAGCCCCATCGGACCAAACACCGGGGAGCTGTTTTTT. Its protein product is CASSPIGPNTGELFF.

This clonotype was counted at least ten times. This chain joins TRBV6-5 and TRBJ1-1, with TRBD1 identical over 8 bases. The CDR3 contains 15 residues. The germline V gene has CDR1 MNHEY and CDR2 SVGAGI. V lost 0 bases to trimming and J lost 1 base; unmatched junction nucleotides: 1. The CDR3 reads CASSYSGTGNTEAFF. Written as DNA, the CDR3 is TGTGCCAGCAGTTACTCAGGGACAGGGAACACTGAAGCTTTCTTT.

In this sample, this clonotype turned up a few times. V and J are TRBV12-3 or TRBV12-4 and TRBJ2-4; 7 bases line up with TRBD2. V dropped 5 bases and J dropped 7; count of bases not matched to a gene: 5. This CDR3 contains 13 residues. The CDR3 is CASSEAGVNIQYF. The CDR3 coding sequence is TGTGCCAGCAGTGAGGCGGGAGTCAACATTCAGTACTTC.

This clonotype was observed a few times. The CDR3 coding sequence is TGTGCCAGCAGCCTCGGGGTCACGACACACAATGAGCAGTTCTTC. Amino acid sequence: CASSLGVTTHNEQFF. The gene calls are TRBV7-9 and TRBJ2-1, with TRBD2 as a possible D gene (5 bases). CDR1 is SEHNR and CDR2 is FQNEAQ in the germline V gene (reference sequence). This CDR3 spans 15 amino acids. With 5 bases removed from V and 5 bases from J, the gap between germline ends came to 16 bases.